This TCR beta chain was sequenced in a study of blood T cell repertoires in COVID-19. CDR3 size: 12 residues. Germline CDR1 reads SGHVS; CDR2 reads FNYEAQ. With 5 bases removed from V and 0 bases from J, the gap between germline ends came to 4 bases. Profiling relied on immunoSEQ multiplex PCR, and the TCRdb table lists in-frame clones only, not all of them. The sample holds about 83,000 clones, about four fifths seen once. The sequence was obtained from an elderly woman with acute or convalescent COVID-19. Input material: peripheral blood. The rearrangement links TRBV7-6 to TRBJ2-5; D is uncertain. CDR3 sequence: CASSPYQETQYF. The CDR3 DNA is TGTGCCAGCAGCCCGTACCAAGAGACCCAGTACTTC.